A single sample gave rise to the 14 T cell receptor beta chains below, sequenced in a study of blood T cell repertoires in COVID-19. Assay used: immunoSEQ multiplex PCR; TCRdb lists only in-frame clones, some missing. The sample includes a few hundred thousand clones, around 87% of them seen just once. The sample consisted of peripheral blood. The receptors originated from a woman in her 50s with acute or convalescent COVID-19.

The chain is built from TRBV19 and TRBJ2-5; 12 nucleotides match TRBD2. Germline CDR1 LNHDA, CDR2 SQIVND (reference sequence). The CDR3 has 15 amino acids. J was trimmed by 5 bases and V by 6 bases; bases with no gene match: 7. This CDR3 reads CASSLTSGSLETQYF. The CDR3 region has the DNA TGTGCCAGTAGCTTGACTAGCGGGAGTCTGGAGACCCAGTACTTC.

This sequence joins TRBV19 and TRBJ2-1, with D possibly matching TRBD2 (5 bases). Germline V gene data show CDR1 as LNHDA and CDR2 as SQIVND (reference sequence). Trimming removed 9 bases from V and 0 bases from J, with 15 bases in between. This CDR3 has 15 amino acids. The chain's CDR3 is CASKGLASSYNEQFF. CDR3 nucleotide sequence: TGTGCCAGCAAAGGACTGGCAAGCTCCTACAATGAGCAGTTCTTC.

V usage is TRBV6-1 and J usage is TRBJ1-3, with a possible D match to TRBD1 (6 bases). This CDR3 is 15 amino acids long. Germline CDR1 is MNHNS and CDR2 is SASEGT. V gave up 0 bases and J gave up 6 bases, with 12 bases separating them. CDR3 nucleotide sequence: TGTGCCAGCAGTGAAGCTCGGGGGGCTGAAAACACCATATATTTT. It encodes CASSEARGAENTIYF.

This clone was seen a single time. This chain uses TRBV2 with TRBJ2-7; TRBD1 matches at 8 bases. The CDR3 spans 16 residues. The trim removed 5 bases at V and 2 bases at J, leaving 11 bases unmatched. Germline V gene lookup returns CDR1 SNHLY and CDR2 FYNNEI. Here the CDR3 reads CASSPKRSRGPYEQYF. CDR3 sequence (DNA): TGTGCCAGCAGTCCCAAGAGGAGCAGGGGGCCCTACGAGCAGTACTTC.

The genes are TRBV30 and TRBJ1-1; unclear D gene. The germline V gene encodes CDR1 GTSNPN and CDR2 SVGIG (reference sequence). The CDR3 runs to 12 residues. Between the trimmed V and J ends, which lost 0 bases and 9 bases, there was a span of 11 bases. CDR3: CAWSVFAAQAFF. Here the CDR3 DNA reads TGTGCCTGGAGTGTTTTTGCGGCCCAAGCTTTCTTT.

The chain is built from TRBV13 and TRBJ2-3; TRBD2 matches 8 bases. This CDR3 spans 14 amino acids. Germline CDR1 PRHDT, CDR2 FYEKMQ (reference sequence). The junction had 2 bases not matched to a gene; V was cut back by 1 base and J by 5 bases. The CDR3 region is CASSLALAGDTQYF. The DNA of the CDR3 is TGTGCCAGCAGCTTAGCTCTAGCGGGAGATACGCAGTATTTT.

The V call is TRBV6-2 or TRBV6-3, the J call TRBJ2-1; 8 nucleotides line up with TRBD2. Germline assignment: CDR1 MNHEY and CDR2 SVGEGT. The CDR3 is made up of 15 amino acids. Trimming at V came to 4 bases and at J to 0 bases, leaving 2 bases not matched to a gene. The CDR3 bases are TGTGCCAGCAGTTGGACTAGCCTCTCCTACAATGAGCAGTTCTTC. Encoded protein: CASSWTSLSYNEQFF.

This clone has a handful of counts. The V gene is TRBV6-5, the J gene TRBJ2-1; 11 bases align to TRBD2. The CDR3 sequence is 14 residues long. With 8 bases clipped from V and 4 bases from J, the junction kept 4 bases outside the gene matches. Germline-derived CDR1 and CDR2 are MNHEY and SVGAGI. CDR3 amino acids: CASRGLAEYNEQFF. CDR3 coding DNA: TGTGCCAGCCGGGGACTAGCGGAATACAATGAGCAGTTCTTC.

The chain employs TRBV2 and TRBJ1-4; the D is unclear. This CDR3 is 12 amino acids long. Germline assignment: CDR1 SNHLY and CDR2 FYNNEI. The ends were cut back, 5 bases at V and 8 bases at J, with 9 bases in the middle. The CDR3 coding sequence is TGTGCCAGCAGTACCTTCGAGGAAAAACTGTTTTTT. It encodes CASSTFEEKLFF.

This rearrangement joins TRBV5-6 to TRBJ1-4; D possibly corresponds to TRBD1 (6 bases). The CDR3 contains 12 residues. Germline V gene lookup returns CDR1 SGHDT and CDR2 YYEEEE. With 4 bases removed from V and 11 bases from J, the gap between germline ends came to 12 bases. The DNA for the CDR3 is TGTGCCAGCAGCCACCGGGACAAGAAACTGTTTTTT. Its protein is CASSHRDKKLFF.

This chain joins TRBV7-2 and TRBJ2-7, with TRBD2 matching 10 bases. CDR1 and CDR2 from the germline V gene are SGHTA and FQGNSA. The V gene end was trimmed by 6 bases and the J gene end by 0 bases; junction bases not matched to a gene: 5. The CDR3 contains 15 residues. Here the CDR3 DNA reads TGTGCCAGCAGTCGGACTAGCGGAGACTCCTACGAGCAGTACTTC. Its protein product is CASSRTSGDSYEQYF.

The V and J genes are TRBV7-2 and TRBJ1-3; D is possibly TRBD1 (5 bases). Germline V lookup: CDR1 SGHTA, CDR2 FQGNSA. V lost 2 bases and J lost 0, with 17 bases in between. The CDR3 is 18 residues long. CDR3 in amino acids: CASSLYQGGGDSGNTIYF. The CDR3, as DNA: TGTGCCAGCAGCTTATATCAGGGCGGAGGGGACTCTGGAAACACCATATATTTT.

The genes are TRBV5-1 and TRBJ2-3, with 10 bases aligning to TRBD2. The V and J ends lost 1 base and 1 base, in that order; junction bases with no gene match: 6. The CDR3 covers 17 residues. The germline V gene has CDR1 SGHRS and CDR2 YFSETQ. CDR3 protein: CASSLIPSGGGTDTQYF. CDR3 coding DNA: TGCGCCAGCAGCTTGATCCCTAGCGGGGGTGGCACAGATACGCAGTATTTT.

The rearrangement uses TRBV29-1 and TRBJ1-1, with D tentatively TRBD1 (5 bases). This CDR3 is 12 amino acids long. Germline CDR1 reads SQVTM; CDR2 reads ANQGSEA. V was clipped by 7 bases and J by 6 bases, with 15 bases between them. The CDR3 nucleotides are TGCAGCGCCGCCCCGGGGGGGGCTGAAGCTTTCTTT. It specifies CSAAPGGAEAFF.